Given below is one TCR beta chain in context. V shed 4 bases and J shed 1 base, with 11 bases lying between them. CDR1 and CDR2 from the germline V gene are LGHNA and YNFKEQ. The CDR3 consists of 15 residues. The sample originates from a study of human T cells and chemical hapten exposure. Background on the study: Diphenylcyclopropenone was administered weekly to the scalp of patients throughout the approximately 24-week study. Per-sample TCR yield variability stemmed mainly from small pooled library volume differences.

The time point here: pre-sensitization, week 0. The treatment denotes: therapeutic diphenylcyclopropenone sensitization with weekly scalp DPC. Every patch test was put on after a blood sample was taken. TCRdb independently ran MiXCR on the RACE reads; one entry per CDR3 protein. The sample comprises about 350,000 distinct CDR3 sequences, 5.5% of which are singletons, and under 9.5% rests with the top ten. The chain has TRBV4-2 and TRBJ1-5; the D gene is possibly TRBD1 (5 bases). The sample consisted of whole blood, taken in connection with sensitization to the hapten diphenylcyclopropenone (DPC). The TCR originated in a woman aged 18-29 years with alopecia areata. Some clones in this sample may be carry-over from other donors' samples. The CDR3 loop reads CASSLTTGSNQPQHF. The CDR3 DNA sequence: TGTGCCAGCAGCCTCACCACAGGAAGCAATCAGCCCCAGCATTTT.